This T cell receptor beta chain was captured by sequencing in a study of cytomegalovirus exposure and HLA in healthy donors. V lost 4 bases and J lost 3, with 15 bases in between. Germline V gene sequence: CDR1 SGHTA, CDR2 FQGNSA. The CDR3 is 15 residues long. PCR was performed using 60 Vbeta and 13 Jbeta primers. Data came from immunoSEQ multiplex PCR; TCRdb stores just in-frame clones and leaves some out. The sample comprises about 130,000 clones, around 67% of which are singletons, and approximately 4% rests with the top ten. The chain is built from TRBV7-2 and TRBJ1-1, with D perhaps matching TRBD1 (6 bases). Input material: PBMCs. This sequence was found in a man aged 18 to 30 in good health and CMV-seropositive. The CDR3 loop reads CASSSSRGIHTEAFF. In DNA, the CDR3 is TGTGCCAGCAGCTCATCCAGGGGTATCCACACTGAAGCTTTCTTT. Together with reference TRBV7-2 and TRBJ1-1, the CDR3 gives the full variable domain: GAGVSQSPSNKVTEKGKDVELRCDPISGHTALYWYRQSLGQGLEFLIYFQGNSAPDKSGLPSDRFSAERTGGSVSTLTIQRTQQEDSAVYLCASSSSRGIHTEAFFGQGTRLTVV.